What follows are 21 T cell receptor beta chains derived from one specimen sequenced in a study of shared clonotypes between healthy human individuals. The data were produced by immunoSEQ multiplex PCR, yet TCRdb's version contains in-frame clones alone and is incomplete. The table shows around 2,000,000 clones, with 85% to 95% occurring only once. In the naive CD8 group, cells lacked CD45RO and were positively selected for CCR7, so terminally differentiated effector memory CD45RA+ cells were left out. The specimen was naive CD8+ T cells from PBMCs. These receptors all stem from a man aged 18 to 30 in good health. Some clones in this sample may be carry-over from other donors' samples.

This chain connects TRBV7-9 to TRBJ2-5; D is perhaps TRBD1 or TRBD2 (5 bases each). V was trimmed by 5 bases and J by 1 base, leaving 14 bases between them. This CDR3 spans 15 amino acids. Looked up from germline, CDR1 is SEHNR and CDR2 is FQNEAQ (reference sequence). The CDR3: CASSPLRDPQETQYF. The DNA for the CDR3 is TGTGCCAGCAGCCCTCTCCGGGACCCCCAAGAGACCCAGTACTTC. The full variable domain, completed using reference TRBV7-9 and TRBJ2-5, is DTGVSQNPRHKITKRGQNVTFRCDPISEHNRLYWYRQTLGQGPEFLTYFQNEAQLEKSRLLSDRFSAERPKGSFSTLEIQRTEQGDSAMYLCASSPLRDPQETQYFGPGTRLLVL.

With respect to this clone: At the DNA level, this CDR3 is encoded by other sequences in the same sample as well. The chain couples TRBV28 to TRBJ2-7, with 8 positions matching TRBD1. CDR1 is MDHEN and CDR2 is SYDVKM in the germline V gene. This CDR3 is built from 13 residues. V shed 4 bases and J 3 bases; nucleotides not matched to a gene: 2. The CDR3 loop reads CASSWTGSYEQYF. CDR3 in DNA: TGTGCCAGCAGTTGGACAGGGAGCTACGAGCAGTACTTC. The whole variable domain, remainder taken from reference TRBV28 and TRBJ2-7, is DVKVTQSSRYLVKRTGEKVFLECVQDMDHENMFWYRQDPGLGLRLIYFSYDVKMKEKGDIPEGYSVSREKKERFSLILESASTNQTSMYLCASSWTGSYEQYFGPGTRLTVT.

The chain has TRBV28 and TRBJ1-4; D unclear. V gave up 7 bases and J gave up 0 bases, with 9 bases separating them. CDR3 size: 14 residues. Germline V gene lookup returns CDR1 MDHEN and CDR2 SYDVKM. CDR3 residues: CASTTRATNEKLFF. CDR3 nucleotides: TGTGCCAGCACTACGAGAGCAACTAATGAAAAACTGTTTTTT.

V gene TRBV27 combines with J gene TRBJ1-2; 8 positions match TRBD1. Germline V lookup: CDR1 MNHEY, CDR2 SMNVEV (reference sequence). V lost 6 bases, J lost 8 bases, and 11 bases stayed unmatched. There are 14 residues in the CDR3. This CDR3 is CASSPVQGARGYTF. CDR3 bases: TGTGCCAGCAGCCCAGTCCAGGGGGCCAGGGGCTACACCTTC.

V usage is TRBV10-3 and J usage is TRBJ2-1, with D possibly matching TRBD2 (6 bases). V gave up 4 bases and J gave up 3 bases, with 16 bases separating them. The germline CDR1 and CDR2 sequences are ENHRY and SYGVKD. CDR3 length equals 16 residues. The CDR3 protein is CAISASRTTLYNEQFF. The CDR3 DNA reads as TGTGCCATCAGTGCCAGTAGGACTACTCTCTACAATGAGCAGTTCTTC.

The rearrangement links TRBV7-9 to TRBJ2-7; D might be TRBD1 (5 bases). Germline loops: CDR1 SEHNR, CDR2 FQNEAQ (reference sequence). The V end lost 4 bases, the J end lost 3 bases, and 16 bases lay between the germline ends. This CDR3 comprises 15 residues. The DNA of the CDR3 is TGTGCCAGCAGCTCCCAACCGGGCCAGGGCTACGAGCAGTACTTC. It translates to CASSSQPGQGYEQYF.

The chain carries TRBV7-2 and TRBJ2-7, with 9 positions matching TRBD2. V lost 5 bases to trimming and J lost 5 bases; unmatched junction nucleotides: 7. This CDR3 comprises 14 residues. In germline, CDR1 is SGHTA, CDR2 FQGNSA. CDR3 nucleotide sequence: TGTGCCAGCAGCCTTGCGGGGGGGACAGACGAGCAGTACTTC. Translation: CASSLAGGTDEQYF. The full variable domain, its missing parts supplied by reference TRBV7-2 and TRBJ2-7, is GAGVSQSPSNKVTEKGKDVELRCDPISGHTALYWYRQSLGQGLEFLIYFQGNSAPDKSGLPSDRFSAERTGGSVSTLTIQRTQQEDSAVYLCASSLAGGTDEQYFGPGTRLTVT.

CDR3 nucleotide sequence: TGCGCCAGCAGCCAAGATCACGCCCTTGGACGGAAAAATCAGCCCCAGCATTTT. This sequence encodes CASSQDHALGRKNQPQHF. J is TRBJ1-5 and V is TRBV4-3, with D unclear. V gave up 0 bases and J gave up 4 bases, with 19 bases separating them. Germline CDR1 LGHNA, CDR2 YSLEER. The CDR3 length is 18 residues.

This chain uses TRBV10-3 with TRBJ2-1; 7 bases are shared with TRBD2. CDR3 size: 16 residues. With V trimmed by 6 bases and J by 7 bases, 15 bases remained unmatched. The germline CDR1 and CDR2 sequences are ENHRY and SYGVKD. In nucleotides, the CDR3 is TGTGCCATCAGCCCTCCCGGGGCGCGGGAGTTGAATGAGCAGTTCTTC. Encoded protein: CAISPPGARELNEQFF.

This chain uses TRBV7-3 with TRBJ1-1; 11 nucleotides match TRBD1. The junction had 7 bases not matched to a gene; V was cut back by 5 bases and J by 5 bases. This CDR3 has 15 residues. Germline V gene lookup returns CDR1 SGHTA and CDR2 FQGTGA. In nucleotides, the CDR3 is TGTGCCAGCAGCCAGCCAGGACAGGGGGCTACTGAAGCTTTCTTT. The encoded protein is CASSQPGQGATEAFF.

A remark on this clone: The sample contains more than one DNA sequence encoding this CDR3. This chain uses TRBV5-8 with TRBJ2-7; 11 bases agree with TRBD1. With V trimmed by 2 bases and J by 7 bases, 5 bases remained unmatched. This CDR3 is built from 14 residues. Germline CDR1 and CDR2: SGHTS and YDEGEE. Here the CDR3 reads CASSFRDRGFEQYF. CDR3 coding DNA: TGTGCCAGCAGCTTCCGGGACAGGGGGTTTGAGCAGTACTTC.

The chain couples TRBV28 to TRBJ2-7; D may be TRBD1 or TRBD2 (6 bases each). The length of the CDR3 is 15 residues. In germline, CDR1 is MDHEN, CDR2 SYDVKM. Trimming pared 4 bases from V and 6 bases from J, leaving 19 bases between. CDR3 sequence: CASSSGGGLWGEQYF. In DNA form, the CDR3 reads TGTGCCAGCAGTTCCGGAGGGGGATTGTGGGGCGAGCAGTACTTC.

V is TRBV11-2 and J is TRBJ2-2; D assignment may be TRBD1 or TRBD2 (5 bases each). Germline assignment: CDR1 SGHAT and CDR2 FQNNGV. Trimming took 5 bases from V and 4 from J, leaving 17 bases between them. The CDR3 length is 16 residues. The CDR3: CASSGPGTVLTGELFF. The DNA for the CDR3 is TGTGCCAGCAGCGGACCCGGGACGGTTCTCACCGGGGAGCTGTTTTTT.

The rearrangement uses TRBV29-1 and TRBJ1-2; 10 bases map to TRBD1. The CDR3 contains 13 residues. V lost 7 bases and J lost 7; bases outside the gene matches: 9. Germline V lookup: CDR1 SQVTM, CDR2 ANQGSEA. The CDR3 DNA is TGCAGCGCAGTGACAGGGGGCGCGGCTGGCTACACCTTC. Residues: CSAVTGGAAGYTF.

Regarding this clone: This sample also contains other DNA sequences that code for the same CDR3. The genes are TRBV28 and TRBJ2-7; TRBD1 or TRBD2 may be the D gene (5 bases each). In germline, CDR1 is MDHEN, CDR2 SYDVKM. The CDR3 extends over 15 amino acids. The ends were cut back, 2 bases at V and 1 base at J, with 12 bases in the middle. Here the CDR3 DNA reads TGTGCCAGCAGTTTAACGGGGCCAATATCCTACGAGCAGTACTTC. It codes for CASSLTGPISYEQYF.

The V gene is TRBV28, the J gene TRBJ2-1, with a possible D match to TRBD1 (5 bases). The ends were cut back, 10 bases at V and 9 bases at J, with 10 bases in the middle. CDR3 length equals 10 residues. CDR1 and CDR2 (germline): MDHEN, SYDVKM. The DNA of the CDR3 is TGTGCCACCAGGGTGGCTGAGCAGTTCTTC. Residues: CATRVAEQFF. Full variable domain (rest looked up from reference TRBV28 and TRBJ2-1): DVKVTQSSRYLVKRTGEKVFLECVQDMDHENMFWYRQDPGLGLRLIYFSYDVKMKEKGDIPEGYSVSREKKERFSLILESASTNQTSMYLCATRVAEQFFGPGTRLTVL.

This chain joins TRBV19 and TRBJ2-2; 9 nucleotides align to TRBD2. Germline lookup yields CDR1 LNHDA and CDR2 SQIVND (reference sequence). The CDR3 is 15 residues long. The ends lost 6 bases at V and 7 bases at J; junction bases unmatched: 9. This CDR3 is CASSDIAGVGGELFF. In DNA form, the CDR3 reads TGTGCCAGTAGCGACATAGCGGGAGTCGGCGGGGAGCTGTTTTTT.

This rearrangement joins TRBV10-1 to TRBJ1-1, with D maybe TRBD1 (6 bases). Deletions cut 6 bases from V and 5 bases from J, with 16 bases between. The CDR3 runs to 14 residues. Per germline, CDR1 WNHNN and CDR2 SYGVQD (reference sequence). The CDR3 bases are TGCGCCAGCAGCGGCACAGGGTTCTTGACTGAAGCTTTCTTT. Encoded protein: CASSGTGFLTEAFF.

The chain uses TRBV14 and TRBJ2-7; tentative D call: TRBD2 (5 bases). Trimming pared 4 bases from V and 0 bases from J, leaving 16 bases between. CDR3 length: 16 amino acids. Germline V gene sequence: CDR1 SGHDN, CDR2 FVKESK. Written as DNA, the CDR3 is TGTGCCAGCAGCCGGAGGATCTCCTCTCCCTCCTACGAGCAGTACTTC. It yields the protein CASSRRISSPSYEQYF.

The chain has TRBV6-1 and TRBJ2-5; 7 positions agree with TRBD1. Germline loops: CDR1 MNHNS, CDR2 SASEGT. The CDR3 has 15 amino acids. Losses at the gene ends were 4 bases for V and 5 bases for J; bases not matched to a gene: 10. CDR3 coding DNA: TGTGCCAGCAGTGCCTACAGGGGATTAGGGGAGACCCAGTACTTC. Protein: CASSAYRGLGETQYF.

The chain carries TRBV9 and TRBJ2-7; 9 nucleotides match TRBD2. Germline trimming cut 4 bases from V and 3 bases from J; bases unmatched to any gene: 5. The CDR3 extends over 14 amino acids. CDR1 SGDLS and CDR2 YYNGEE come from the germline V gene. CDR3 sequence reads: CASSPWTSDYEQYF. CDR3 coding DNA: TGTGCCAGCAGCCCCTGGACTAGCGACTACGAGCAGTACTTC.